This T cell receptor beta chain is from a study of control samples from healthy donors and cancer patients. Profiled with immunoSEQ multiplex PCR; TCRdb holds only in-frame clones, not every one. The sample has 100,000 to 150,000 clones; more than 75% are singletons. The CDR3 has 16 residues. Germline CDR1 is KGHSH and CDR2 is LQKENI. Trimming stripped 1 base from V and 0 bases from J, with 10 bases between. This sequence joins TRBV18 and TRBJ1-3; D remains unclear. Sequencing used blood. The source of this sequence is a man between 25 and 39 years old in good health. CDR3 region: CASSPQQINSGNTIYF. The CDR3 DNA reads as TGTGCCAGCTCACCACAACAGATAAACTCTGGAAACACCATATATTTT.